The rows below give T cell receptor beta chains drawn from one sample of a study of blood T cells in healthy people across ages. TCRdb independently ran MiXCR on the 5' RACE reads; one entry per CDR3 protein. The table has fewer than 700,000 distinct CDR3 sequences, around half seen once. Specimen: blood. These receptors were collected from a man older than 75 in good health. The conserved cysteine and the conserved F or W are not part of the CDR3 here. Fields, in order: V gene, J gene, CDR3 length, CDR3 protein.

TRBV10-3	TRBJ2-1	11	AISGGGGAAMF
TRBV4-3	TRBJ1-6	12	ASSLRTGDSPLH
TRBV9	TRBJ2-1	13	ASGDSGTSYNEQF
TRBV24-1	TRBJ2-5	11	ATSDSRTGEQY
TRBV9	TRBJ2-5	11	ASSGSGRETQY
TRBV5-1	TRBJ2-3	13	ASSPGHGGGDTQY
TRBV12-3/TRBV12-4	TRBJ2-5	12	VSRRTSGRSAAY
TRBV21-1	TRBJ2-7	15	ASSNNPGQRRRAEQY
TRBV9	TRBJ2-5	12	ASSVGLAGETQY
TRBV7-9	.	18	ASSSDGSTKLAGPYYEQY
TRBV5-1	TRBJ2-1	13	ASSLEVTGNNEQF
TRBV6-6	TRBJ2-3	14	ASSYLRGGATDTQY
TRBV7-2	TRBJ2-5	13	ASSLAGSRGGTQY
TRBV2	TRBJ2-5	15	ASTLGQGLAEQETQY
TRBV20-1	TRBJ2-1	10	SVVGLQETQF
TRBV6-2/TRBV6-3	TRBJ1-5	14	ASSYLGPTDNQPQH
TRBV20-1	TRBJ1-4	11	SARALQNEKLF
TRBV20-1	TRBJ2-4	13	SARDDREAKNIQY
TRBV20-1	TRBJ2-1	11	SARAYGANEQF
TRBV4-1	TRBJ1-5	12	ASSQRVLDQPQH
TRBV2	TRBJ1-6	13	ASSVEANDNSPLH
TRBV29-1	TRBJ1-1	11	SAMGPQNTEAF
TRBV27	TRBJ1-1	14	ASSSGQGSRSTEAF
TRBV20-1	TRBJ1-2	15	SARGGGRANANYGYT
TRBV7-3	TRBJ2-7	13	ASSLAGRGTYEQY
TRBV15	TRBJ2-3	10	ATSRKADTQY
TRBV19	.	13	ASSKTSGDYNEQY
TRBV12-3/TRBV12-4	TRBJ2-1	12	ASRGWAGANEQF
TRBV7-9	TRBJ1-2	11	ASSLDLVYGYT
TRBV20-1	TRBJ2-1	12	SALARGLHNEQF
TRBV3-1	TRBJ2-1	11	ASSHLEKNEQF
TRBV6-1	TRBJ2-7	12	ASSELAGPYEQY
TRBV7-9	TRBJ1-2	12	ASSLAVPAYGYT
TRBV9	TRBJ2-3	13	ASSVEEGDTDTQY
TRBV29-1	TRBJ1-5	11	SVAGGFNQPQH
TRBV10-3	.	14	AISERSASYLETQY
TRBV28	TRBJ2-3	13	ASSQGDRYTDTQY
TRBV7-9	TRBJ2-3	15	ASSPPGLAGSSGTQY
TRBV7-2	TRBJ2-2	15	ASSWGGQGANTGELF
TRBV5-1	TRBJ2-2	13	ASSSDIANTGELF
TRBV7-9	TRBJ2-3	16	ASSDPRNRVSVGGTQY
TRBV7-9	TRBJ1-2	11	TSSRQGARGYT
TRBV11-1	TRBJ1-1	10	ASSGPRTEAF
TRBV24-1	TRBJ2-5	10	ATRDRAETQY
TRBV7-6	TRBJ1-5	14	ASSLVILALNQPQH
TRBV20-1	TRBJ2-3	13	SASSTGSVSDTQY
TRBV29-1	TRBJ2-2	9	SVVSLGELF
TRBV4-2	TRBJ1-2	15	AGSQMDRTTSLYGYT